The sequence of this T cell receptor (beta chain) was determined in a study of T cell repertoires in cytomegalovirus infection. Germline V gene data show CDR1 as SQVTM and CDR2 as ANQGSEA. With 4 bases clipped from V and 6 bases from J, the junction kept 8 bases outside the gene matches. This CDR3 comprises 14 residues. TCRdb reprocessed the reads via MiXCR and lists one record per CDR3 protein. The data show a few hundred thousand distinct CDR3 sequences, about 40% seen once. A remark on this clonotype: Its antigen is not identified.

Study-level points and caveats: Cumulated frequencies of public TCR beta families served to identify carriers of CMV plus the relevant HLA. HLA-C-restricted, CMV-specific TCR beta clonotypes were dominant ex vivo.

The input for sequencing was cultured PBMCs, taken from culture after CMV antigen stimulation. This clonotype was sampled from a human donor in good health (CMV status not recorded). Some clones in this sample may be carry-over from other donors' samples. The rearrangement links TRBV29-1 to TRBJ2-3; 9 bases align to TRBD2. CDR3 sequence: CSVALAGSLDTQYF. CDR3 DNA sequence: TGCAGCGTTGCCCTAGCGGGGTCCTTGGATACGCAGTATTTT.